This T cell receptor beta chain comes out of a study of blood T cell repertoires in COVID-19. Overall study: Material from acute and convalescent COVID-19 was sourced from the United States, Italy and Spain. T cells, B-cell-depleted T cells, or PBMCs supplied cDNA or gDNA.

In the authors' methods: Cell counts per sample came from amplifying reference gene primers. TCRdb's table, derived via immunoSEQ multiplex PCR, lists solely in-frame clones and lacks some. For V, J and clone size, that table is used; D and trimming come from the DNA. The sample has over 150,000 clones, 80% to 90% seen once. It was during active infection that Seattle patients were enrolled and then longitudinally followed. The CDR3 totals 14 residues. Between the trimmed V and J ends, which lost 3 bases and 3 bases, there was a span of 11 bases. CDR1 is SGHTA and CDR2 is FQGNSA in the germline V gene.

Sequencing used peripheral blood. The chain carries TRBV7-2 and TRBJ2-5; D is ambiguous. The sequence came from a woman between 70 and 85 years old with COVID-19, enrolled during active disease. As DNA, the CDR3 is TGTGCCAGCAGCTTGCGACGAGCGAAAGAGACCCAGTACTTC. It translates to CASSLRRAKETQYF.